Listed below are T cell receptor beta chains from one sample, sequenced in a study of T cells expressing NK-cell markers. TCRdb re-called the 5' RACE reads, yielding one record per CDR3 amino acid sequence without DNA. The repertoire table contains roughly 180,000 distinct CDR3 sequences. Input material: blood T cells: a sorted CD56 or NKG2C T cell subset, CD4+ or CD8+ T cells, or bulk PBMC T cells (not recorded which). These receptors were obtained from a woman aged 18 to 69 in good health. CDR3s include the opening cysteine and the closing phenylalanine or tryptophan.

j_call v_call cdr3_aa
TRBJ2-5 TRBV28 CATLPTSTGGPETQYF
TRBJ2-1 TRBV5-1 CASFQGRGGYNEQFF
TRBJ1-2 TRBV19 CASSKRTDNPYGYTF
TRBJ2-7 TRBV14 CASSQERAIVHEQYF
TRBJ2-2 TRBV20-1 CSARSSGGRSGELFF
TRBJ2-7 TRBV20-1 CSARDPSSGSGYEQYF
TRBJ1-2 TRBV5-6 CASSPTGVENYGYTF
TRBJ1-1 TRBV15 CATSRNRGTEAFF
TRBJ1-4 TRBV12-3/TRBV12-4 CASRPRDRGATNEKLFF
TRBJ2-3 TRBV7-3 CASSLGGGITSTDTQYF
TRBJ2-1 TRBV20-1 CSATPDWRNEQFF
TRBJ1-4 TRBV5-1 CASSTTAGHNEKLFF
TRBJ1-2 TRBV29-1 CSVEDHREAGYTF
TRBJ2-1 TRBV11-2 CASSSADRLYNEQFF
TRBJ1-1 TRBV27 CASSLNGGGGTEAFF
TRBJ1-2 TRBV20-1 CSARELTNYGYTF
TRBJ1-1 TRBV12-3/TRBV12-4 CASSLFEGGTEAFF
TRBJ1-3 TRBV6-1 CASYSQGAGNTIYF
TRBJ2-3 TRBV25-1 CASRRQGQVDTQYF
TRBJ2-1 TRBV10-3 CAISESKVPYNEQFF
TRBJ2-7 TRBV12-3/TRBV12-4 CASSGRGEGRSTTTYEQYF
TRBJ2-7 TRBV20-1 CSARGESGVHEQYF
TRBJ1-4 TRBV3-1 CASSQTNGGEKLFF
TRBJ1-1 TRBV18 CASSPLTVNTEAFF
TRBJ2-2 TRBV5-1 CASRPETGPIGELFF
TRBJ1-4 TRBV28 CASSLIGTGYEKLFF